These 22 T cell receptor beta chains were all obtained from the same sample, sequenced in a study of Ad26.COV2.S vaccination and SARS-CoV-2 variants. Sequencing was performed with immunoSEQ multiplex PCR; in TCRdb, only in-frame clones are kept and a portion is missing. The table includes roughly 450,000 clones, 90% detected once. Treatment described: roughly 19 received Ad26.COV2.S at low or high dose, single or two shots; a few received placebo; per-sample allocation not given. Day 63 after the first vaccine or placebo injection was the time point for sampling. This sample comprised peripheral blood, obtained in a trial of Ad26.COV2.S vaccine versus placebo. Receptors originate from a person between 18 and 59 years old who received the Ad26.COV2.S COVID-19 vaccine or a placebo.

The rearrangement joins TRBV20-1 to TRBJ2-3; possibly TRBD1 for D (5 bases). The CDR3 loop spans 13 amino acids. Trimming took 5 bases from V and 0 from J, leaving 9 bases between them. Germline-derived CDR1 and CDR2 are DFQATT and SNEGSKA (reference sequence). The CDR3 DNA reads TGCAGTGCTCGTGGACAAAGCACAGATACGCAGTATTTT. Amino acid sequence: CSARGQSTDTQYF.

This rearrangement joins TRBV2 to TRBJ1-1; 8 bases map to TRBD1. The CDR3 consists of 15 residues. The germline gives CDR1 SNHLY, CDR2 FYNNEI. Trimming took 3 bases from V and 4 from J; bases not matched to a gene: 7. CDR3 protein: CASSDVQTGGTEAFF. CDR3 nucleotide sequence: TGTGCCAGCAGTGACGTTCAAACAGGGGGCACTGAAGCTTTCTTT.

The chain has TRBV5-4 and TRBJ1-2; TRBD1 matches 8 bases. The germline gives CDR1 SGHNT, CDR2 YYREEE (reference sequence). The CDR3 contains 14 residues. The trim removed 2 bases at V and 2 bases at J, leaving 2 bases unmatched. The CDR3 DNA sequence: TGTGCCAGCAGCTTACAGGGGGGAAACTATGGCTACACCTTC. Encoded protein: CASSLQGGNYGYTF.

The CDR3 region is CASSISGPSSYNEQFF. CDR3 DNA: TGTGCCAGTAGTATTTCCGGACCTAGCTCCTACAATGAGCAGTTCTTC. The V gene is TRBV19, the J gene TRBJ2-1; D uncertain. The CDR3 is 16 amino acids. Germline V gene lookup returns CDR1 LNHDA and CDR2 SQIVND (reference sequence). V lost 3 bases to trimming and J lost 0 bases, with 12 bases between them.

The CDR3 DNA sequence: TGTGCCAGCAGTTACTACGGTAGCGGGAGGGACCAGACAGATACGCAGTATTTT. Amino acids: CASSYYGSGRDQTDTQYF. The genes are TRBV28 and TRBJ2-3, with 11 nucleotides matching TRBD2. The CDR3 has 18 residues. J gave up 3 bases and V 4 bases, and 12 bases lay outside the gene matches. Germline loops: CDR1 MDHEN, CDR2 SYDVKM.

The V and J genes are TRBV29-1 and TRBJ2-7, with TRBD2 as a possible D gene (7 bases). Trimming left V 3 bases short and J 4 bases short, with 19 bases between. Per the germline V gene, CDR1 is SQVTM and CDR2 is ANQGSEA. CDR3 length: 15 amino acids. In DNA, the CDR3 is TGCAGCGTTGAGGGACACCGGGACTACCAATACGAGCAGTACTTC. Translated: CSVEGHRDYQYEQYF.

Turning to this clone: Additional DNA sequences in this sample encode the identical CDR3. This chain's CDR3 is CATSGTSGYNEQFF. The CDR3 coding sequence is TGTGCCACCAGTGGGACTAGCGGATACAATGAGCAGTTCTTC. The V call is TRBV24-1, the J call TRBJ2-1, with TRBD2 matching 10 bases. The CDR3 length is 14 residues. CDR1 and CDR2 from the germline V gene are KGHDR and SFDVKD. With 5 bases clipped from V and 4 bases from J, the junction kept 1 base outside the gene matches.

This clone appeared once. The rearrangement joins TRBV19 to TRBJ1-1, with D maybe TRBD1 (5 bases). The CDR3 spans 15 residues. Per the germline V gene, CDR1 is LNHDA and CDR2 is SQIVND (reference sequence). Trimming took 7 bases from V and 6 from J, leaving 21 bases between them. CDR3 coding DNA: TGTGCCAGTATAACAAGGGTCCGGGGGGATCCTGAAGCTTTCTTT. This translates into CASITRVRGDPEAFF.

This chain uses TRBV6-6 with TRBJ1-1, with TRBD1 as a possible D gene (6 bases). The CDR3 loop spans 16 amino acids. CDR1 and CDR2 (germline): MNHNY, SVGAGI (reference sequence). Trimming removed 6 bases at V and 0 bases at J, with 17 bases between. CDR3 sequence: CASSLRQEGVNTEAFF. Here the CDR3 DNA reads TGTGCCAGCAGCCTCCGACAGGAGGGTGTGAACACTGAAGCTTTCTTT.

The gene calls are TRBV4-3 and TRBJ2-2; the D is unclear. V dropped 3 bases and J dropped 12 bases, with 17 bases sitting between them. The germline CDR1 and CDR2 sequences are LGHNA and YSLEER. The length of the CDR3 is 14 residues. For the CDR3, the DNA is TGCGCCAGCAGCCACCACTTTCCTACGGAGAAGCTGTTTTTT. It encodes CASSHHFPTEKLFF.

A few counts support this clone. The chain is built from TRBV14 and TRBJ1-2, with a possible D match to TRBD1 (5 bases). Germline lookup yields CDR1 SGHDN and CDR2 FVKESK. The germline V and J ends were trimmed by 1 base and 6 bases, with 12 bases remaining between them. This CDR3 is built from 14 residues. Written as DNA, the CDR3 is TGTGCCAGCAGCCAAGCAGGGAAGAGGGATGGCTACACCTTC. Its protein product is CASSQAGKRDGYTF.

This chain's CDR3 is CAWSMGQGSHYYGYTF. Written as DNA, the CDR3 is TGTGCCTGGAGTATGGGGCAGGGGTCGCACTACTATGGCTACACCTTC. The V gene is TRBV30, the J gene TRBJ1-2, with a possible D match to TRBD1 (6 bases). The CDR3 extends over 16 amino acids. Germline assignment: CDR1 GTSNPN and CDR2 SVGIG (reference sequence). Trimming stripped 2 bases from V and 3 bases from J, with 19 bases between.

V and J are TRBV13 and TRBJ2-7, with 10 bases that match TRBD2. Germline assignment: CDR1 PRHDT and CDR2 FYEKMQ (reference sequence). V lost 0 bases and J lost 7; bases outside the gene matches: 6. This CDR3 has 15 amino acids. In DNA, the CDR3 is TGTGCCAGCAGCTTAGGGGGACTAGCGAGGTTGGAGCAGTACTTC. Its translation is CASSLGGLARLEQYF.

The rearrangement uses TRBV7-2 and TRBJ2-7; D possibly corresponds to TRBD2 (5 bases). V was shortened by 3 bases and J by 7 bases, with 16 bases between the two germline ends. The germline gives CDR1 SGHTA, CDR2 FQGNSA. CDR3 length: 14 amino acids. Written as DNA, the CDR3 is TGTGCCAGCAGCTTGACCCCGGGCGCGGGTGAGCAGTACTTC. Residues: CASSLTPGAGEQYF. Supplemented by reference TRBV7-2 and TRBJ2-7, the full variable domain reads GAGVSQSPSNKVTEKGKDVELRCDPISGHTALYWYRQSLGQGLEFLIYFQGNSAPDKSGLPSDRFSAERTGGSVSTLTIQRTQQEDSAVYLCASSLTPGAGEQYFGPGTRLTVT.

The J gene is TRBJ2-1, the V gene TRBV7-9, with D maybe TRBD2 (6 bases). The CDR3 length is 13 residues. Germline V gene sequence: CDR1 SEHNR, CDR2 FQNEAQ (reference sequence). The V and J ends lost 5 bases and 6 bases respectively, with 11 bases between them. The CDR3, as DNA: TGTGCCAGCAGCCAGGGACTGGGCAATGAGCAGTTCTTC. As protein: CASSQGLGNEQFF.

The V gene is TRBV2, the J gene TRBJ1-1; no clear D. Germline CDR1 is SNHLY and CDR2 is FYNNEI. V lost 0 bases and J 0 bases, leaving 5 bases between the germline ends. The CDR3 runs 14 residues. The DNA for the CDR3 is TGTGCCAGCAGTGAAGCGCCAATGAACACTGAAGCTTTCTTT. Translated: CASSEAPMNTEAFF. Using reference TRBV2 and TRBJ1-1 for the parts outside the CDR3, the full variable domain is EPEVTQTPSHQVTQMGQEVILRCVPISNHLYFYWYRQILGQKVEFLVSFYNNEISEKSEIFDDQFSVERPDGSNFTLKIRSTKLEDSAMYFCASSEAPMNTEAFFGQGTRLTVV.

The chain employs TRBV19 and TRBJ1-5; D may be TRBD1 (5 bases). The CDR3 runs 13 residues. Germline V gene sequence: CDR1 LNHDA, CDR2 SQIVND (reference sequence). The ends were cut back, 2 bases at V and 5 bases at J, with 7 bases in the middle. CDR3 sequence: CASSIQGHQPQHF. In nucleotides, the CDR3 is TGTGCCAGTAGTATACAGGGCCATCAGCCCCAGCATTTT.

As DNA, the CDR3 is TGTGCCAGCAGTTACTCGAGCCGCGGGAGGGACGAGCAGTACTTC. Amino acids: CASSYSSRGRDEQYF. V usage is TRBV6-2 or TRBV6-3 and J usage is TRBJ2-7, with 9 nucleotides matching TRBD2. With 0 bases clipped from V and 5 bases from J, the junction kept 5 bases outside the gene matches. Germline V gene sequence: CDR1 MNHEY, CDR2 SVGEGT. The CDR3 spans 15 residues.

The V call is TRBV7-9, the J call TRBJ2-1, with D possibly matching TRBD1 (6 bases). V shed 4 bases and J shed 0 bases, with 16 bases lying between them. There are 17 residues in the CDR3. Germline assignment: CDR1 SEHNR and CDR2 FQNEAQ (reference sequence). CDR3 protein: CASSSQGSRSSYNEQFF. The CDR3 DNA is TGTGCCAGCAGCTCGCAGGGGTCCCGAAGCTCCTACAATGAGCAGTTCTTC.

This sequence joins TRBV18 and TRBJ2-5; D call uncertain. Germline CDR1 is KGHSH and CDR2 is LQKENI. This CDR3 is 15 amino acids long. V was pared by 3 bases and J by 1 base, with 12 bases between. Written as DNA, the CDR3 is TGTGCCAGCTCACCCCCGACGGCGCCCCAAGAGACCCAGTACTTC. Protein product: CASSPPTAPQETQYF.

Comment on this clone: An end of the junction does not agree with germline; a read error may underlie this. The chain employs TRBV6-1 and TRBJ2-7, with D perhaps matching TRBD1 (6 bases). CDR1 is MNHNS, CDR2 SASEGT, per germline. The CDR3 has 15 residues. The CDR3 nucleotides are TGTGCCAGCGGTGACGGACAGTTCTTTGACTACGAGCAGTACTTC. It yields the protein CASGDGQFFDYEQYF.

J is TRBJ1-1 and V is TRBV7-9; tentative D call: TRBD1 (6 bases). Germline CDR1 and CDR2: SEHNR and FQNEAQ (reference sequence). The germline V and J ends were trimmed by 5 bases and 6 bases, with 25 bases remaining between them. The CDR3 is made up of 17 amino acids. In DNA form, the CDR3 reads TGTGCCAGCAGCCCCTTAATCAAGAAACAGGGCGACCCTGAAGCTTTCTTT. It is translated as CASSPLIKKQGDPEAFF.